Listed below are T cell receptor beta chains from one sample, sequenced in a study of cytomegalovirus exposure and HLA in healthy donors. Clones were read by immunoSEQ multiplex PCR, and TCRdb kept only the in-frame ones, dropping some. The table shows about 160,000 clones, with approximately 81% occurring only once. The sequenced material came from PBMCs. These TCRs come from a female donor in good health and CMV-seronegative. Both conserved end residues are part of each CDR3. D genes are given only for firm matches. Size is omitted from some rows. Given values are once, few, many or a class for expanded clones.

>TRBJ2-5|TRBV4-3|.|.
CASSQVVTAQETQYF
TGCGCCAGCAGCCAAGTCGTGACAGCGCAAGAGACCCAGTACTTC
>TRBJ1-2|TRBV5-6|.|.
CASSGGDRLHGYTF
TGTGCCAGCAGCGGGGGGGACCGCCTCCATGGCTACACCTTC
>TRBJ2-4|TRBV4-3|TRBD2|.
CASSQETRGRGDIQYF
TGCGCCAGCAGCCAAGAAACGCGCGGGAGGGGGGACATTCAGTACTTC
>TRBJ1-1|TRBV9|.|.
CASSVQQGTEAFF
TGTGCCAGCAGCGTCCAGCAGGGCACTGAAGCTTTCTTT
>TRBJ1-5|TRBV7-2|.|.
CASRAYSNQPQHF
TGTGCCAGCAGGGCTTATAGCAATCAGCCCCAGCATTTT
>TRBJ1-6|TRBV19|.|.
CASSIVTDNSPLHF
TGTGCCAGTAGTATCGTGACAGATAATTCACCCCTCCACTTT
>TRBJ1-3|TRBV4-1|.|.
CASSQLLGLRAGNTIYF
TGCGCCAGCAGCCAGTTACTGGGGCTGCGAGCAGGAAACACCATATATTTT
>TRBJ2-7|TRBV2|.|.
CASSEGFGGDLYEQYF
TGTGCCAGCAGTGAAGGGTTTGGAGGAGACTTATACGAGCAGTACTTC
>TRBJ1-5|TRBV28|TRBD1|.
CASSLLGQGKGQPQHF
TGTGCCAGCAGTTTATTGGGACAGGGAAAGGGTCAGCCCCAGCATTTT
>TRBJ2-2|TRBV7-9|.|.
CASSPSGATGELFF
TGTGCCAGCAGCCCCAGCGGAGCCACCGGGGAGCTGTTTTTT
>TRBJ2-7|TRBV6-5|.|once
CASLDISYEQYF
TGTGCCAGCCTTGACATTTCCTACGAGCAGTACTTC
>TRBJ2-7|TRBV11-2|.|.
CASSGGRGADEQYF
TGTGCCAGCAGCGGAGGACGGGGTGCGGACGAGCAGTACTTC
>TRBJ2-6|TRBV5-1|TRBD2|few
CASSSTSGGSGANVLTF
TGCGCCAGCAGCTCGACTAGCGGGGGGTCTGGGGCCAACGTCCTGACTTTC
>TRBJ1-2|TRBV11-2|.|.
CASSLAAGTGYTF
TGTGCCAGCAGCTTAGCAGCGGGGACCGGCTACACCTTC
>TRBJ2-3|TRBV18|TRBD1|.
CASSQTGGGTDTQYF
TGTGCCAGCTCGCAAACAGGGGGCGGCACAGATACGCAGTATTTT
>TRBJ1-1|TRBV6-1|.|.
CASTDRENTEAFF
TGTGCCAGCACGGACCGGGAGAACACTGAAGCTTTCTTT
>TRBJ2-7|TRBV6-6|TRBD1|.
CASSYSAGTGPSEQYF
TGTGCCAGCAGTTACTCAGCCGGGACAGGTCCCTCCGAGCAGTACTTC
>TRBJ2-3|TRBV27|.|.
CASSLLSTDTQYF
TGTGCCAGCAGTTTATTAAGCACAGATACGCAGTATTTT
>TRBJ1-1|TRBV20-1|.|.
CSYRATEAFF
TGCAGTTACAGGGCGACTGAAGCTTTCTTT
>TRBJ2-3|TRBV2|TRBD2|.
CASSGPGGTDTQYF
TGTGCCAGCAGTGGACCGGGAGGAACAGATACGCAGTATTTT
>TRBJ1-4|TRBV4-1|TRBD1|.
CASSHADRGRKLFF
TGCGCCAGCAGCCACGCCGACAGGGGGAGGAAACTGTTTTTT
>TRBJ2-1|TRBV27|.|few
CASSPQAGGYNEQFF
TGTGCCAGCAGTCCCCAGGCGGGCGGTTACAATGAGCAGTTCTTC
>TRBJ2-2|TRBV5-6|.|.
CASSATRNTGELFF
TGTGCCAGCAGCGCCACAAGAAACACCGGGGAGCTGTTTTTT
>TRBJ1-3|TRBV6-5|TRBD1|once
CASSFDRVGGNTIYF
TGTGCCAGCAGTTTTGACAGGGTGGGAGGAAACACCATATATTTT
>TRBJ2-1|TRBV7-2|.|.
CASSFAPGTQLF
.
>TRBJ2-7|TRBV4-3|TRBD1|.
CASSPGTGGSEQYF
TGCGCCAGCAGCCCCGGGACAGGGGGCTCCGAGCAGTACTTC
>TRBJ1-1|TRBV27|.|.
CASFPRGGGSRTEAFF
TGTGCCAGTTTCCCTAGGGGAGGGGGAAGTAGGACTGAAGCTTTCTTT
>TRBJ1-2|TRBV7-2|.|.
CASSRGSRIDTF
TGTGCCAGCAGCCGGGGGTCTAGGATTGACACCTTC
>TRBJ1-2|TRBV5-6|TRBD1|few
CASSPRQGPDYGYTF
TGTGCCAGCAGCCCCCGACAGGGCCCGGACTATGGCTACACCTTC
>TRBJ2-5|TRBV6-5|.|.
CASSYSAGSTETQYF
TGTGCCAGCAGTTACTCTGCGGGATCTACAGAGACCCAGTACTTC
>TRBJ1-5|TRBV30|.|.
CAWSVGNNQPQHF
TGTGCCTGGAGTGTCGGGAACAATCAGCCCCAGCATTTT
>TRBJ1-1|TRBV7-9|.|.
CASSWRGGGNTEAFF
TGTGCCAGCAGCTGGAGGGGCGGCGGGAACACTGAAGCTTTCTTT
>TRBJ2-3|TRBV7-3|.|.
CASSDTRDTQYF
TGTGCCAGCAGCGATACTAGAGATACGCAGTATTTT
>TRBJ2-7|TRBV7-8|TRBD1|.
CASSLTYDREEYF
TGTGCCAGCAGCCTCACTTACGACAGGGAAGAGTACTTC
>TRBJ2-1|TRBV28|TRBD2|few
CASSLSGRNGNEQFF
TGTGCCAGCAGCCTGAGCGGGAGAAACGGCAATGAGCAGTTCTTC
>TRBJ1-5|TRBV7-8|TRBD1|.
CASSPDRGGNQPQHF
TGTGCCAGCAGCCCGGACAGGGGGGGCAATCAGCCCCAGCATTTT
>TRBJ1-1|TRBV5-1|.|.
CASSLDVRSEAFF
TGCGCCAGCAGCTTGGATGTCAGGTCTGAAGCTTTCTTT
>TRBJ1-2|TRBV28|.|once
CASSLYTSNYGYTF
TGTGCCAGCAGTTTATACACGTCAAACTATGGCTACACCTTC
>TRBJ2-2|TRBV2|TRBD1|.
CASRGQGANTGELFF
TGTGCCAGCAGGGGACAGGGGGCGAACACCGGGGAGCTGTTTTTT
>TRBJ1-2|TRBV6-6|TRBD1|few
CASSPRTGDSYGYTF
TGTGCCAGCAGCCCACGGACAGGGGATTCCTATGGCTACACCTTC
>TRBJ2-5|TRBV2|.|.
CASSAALQETQYF
TGTGCCAGCAGCGCGGCCCTCCAAGAGACCCAGTACTTC
>TRBJ2-3|TRBV6-5|TRBD2|.
CATRGGNTDTQYF
TGTGCCACCCGGGGAGGGAACACAGATACGCAGTATTTT
>TRBJ1-2|TRBV5-4|TRBD1|.
CASSVGQGLGGYTF
TGTGCCAGCAGCGTGGGACAGGGATTGGGAGGCTACACCTTC